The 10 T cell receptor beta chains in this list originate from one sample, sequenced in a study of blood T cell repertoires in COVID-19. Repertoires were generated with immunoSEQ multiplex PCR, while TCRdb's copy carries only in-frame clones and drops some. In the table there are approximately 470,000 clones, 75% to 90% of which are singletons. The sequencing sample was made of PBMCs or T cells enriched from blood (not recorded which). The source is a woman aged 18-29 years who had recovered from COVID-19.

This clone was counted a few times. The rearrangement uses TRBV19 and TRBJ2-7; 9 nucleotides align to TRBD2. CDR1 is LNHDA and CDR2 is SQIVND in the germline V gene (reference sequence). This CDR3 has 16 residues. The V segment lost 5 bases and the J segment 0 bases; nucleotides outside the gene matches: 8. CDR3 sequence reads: CASSPLAGRGSYEQYF. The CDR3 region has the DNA TGTGCCAGTAGTCCTCTAGCGGGGAGAGGCTCCTACGAGCAGTACTTC.

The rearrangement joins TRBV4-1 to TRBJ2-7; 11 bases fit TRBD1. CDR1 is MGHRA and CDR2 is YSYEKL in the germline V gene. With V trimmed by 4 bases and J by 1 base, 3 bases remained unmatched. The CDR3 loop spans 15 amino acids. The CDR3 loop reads CASSPGQGASYEQYF. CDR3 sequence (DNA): TGCGCCAGCAGCCCCGGACAGGGGGCGTCCTACGAGCAGTACTTC.

The chain's CDR3 is CASTRNSNRDRENYGYTF. The DNA for the CDR3 is TGTGCCAGCACCAGAAATAGTAACCGGGACAGGGAAAACTATGGCTACACCTTC. V gene TRBV21-1 combines with J gene TRBJ1-2; the D segment call TRBD1 is taken from the table without a DNA check. TRBV21-1 is deemed a pseudogene. The CDR3 extends over 18 amino acids.

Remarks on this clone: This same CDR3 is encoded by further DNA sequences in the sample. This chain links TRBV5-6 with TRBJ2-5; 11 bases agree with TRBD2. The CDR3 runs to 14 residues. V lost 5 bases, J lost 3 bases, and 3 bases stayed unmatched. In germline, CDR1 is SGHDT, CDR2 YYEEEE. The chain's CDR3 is CASSSLAGEETQYF. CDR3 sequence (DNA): TGTGCCAGCAGTTCACTAGCGGGGGAAGAGACCCAGTACTTC. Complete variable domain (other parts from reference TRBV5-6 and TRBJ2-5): DAGVTQSPTHLIKTRGQQVTLRCSPKSGHDTVSWYQQALGQGPQFIFQYYEEEERQRGNFPDRFSGHQFPNYSSELNVNALLLGDSALYLCASSSLAGEETQYFGPGTRLLVL.

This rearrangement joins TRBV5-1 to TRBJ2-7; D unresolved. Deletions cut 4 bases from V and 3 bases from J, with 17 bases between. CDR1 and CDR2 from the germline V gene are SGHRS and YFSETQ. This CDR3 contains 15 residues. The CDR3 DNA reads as TGCGCCAGCAGCCCTACCCCGGAACAGTACTACGAGCAGTACTTC. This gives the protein CASSPTPEQYYEQYF.

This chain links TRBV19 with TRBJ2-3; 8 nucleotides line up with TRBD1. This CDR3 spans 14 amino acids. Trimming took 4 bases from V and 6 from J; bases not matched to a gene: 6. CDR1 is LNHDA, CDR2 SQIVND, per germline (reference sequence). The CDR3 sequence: CASSTDRDRDTQYF. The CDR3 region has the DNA TGTGCCAGTAGTACGGACAGGGATCGGGATACGCAGTATTTT.

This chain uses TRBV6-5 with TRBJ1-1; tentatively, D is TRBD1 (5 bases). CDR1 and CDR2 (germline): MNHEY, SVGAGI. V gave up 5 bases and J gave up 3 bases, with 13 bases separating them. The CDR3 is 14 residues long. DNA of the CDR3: TGTGCCAGCAGTCTGGGGGGAGGCGACACTGAAGCTTTCTTT. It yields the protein CASSLGGGDTEAFF.

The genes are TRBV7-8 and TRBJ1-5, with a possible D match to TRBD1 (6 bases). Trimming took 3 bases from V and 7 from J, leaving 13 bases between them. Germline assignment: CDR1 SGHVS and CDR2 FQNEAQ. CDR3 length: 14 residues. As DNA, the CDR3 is TGTGCCAGCAGCTTTGAGGGGGGGAACCAGCCCCAGCATTTT. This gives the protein CASSFEGGNQPQHF. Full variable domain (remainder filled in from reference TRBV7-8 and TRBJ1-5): GAGVSQSPRYKVAKRGQDVALRCDPISGHVSLFWYQQALGQGPEFLTYFQNEAQLDKSGLPSDRFFAERPEGSVSTLKIQRTQQEDSAVYLCASSFEGGNQPQHFGDGTRLSIL.

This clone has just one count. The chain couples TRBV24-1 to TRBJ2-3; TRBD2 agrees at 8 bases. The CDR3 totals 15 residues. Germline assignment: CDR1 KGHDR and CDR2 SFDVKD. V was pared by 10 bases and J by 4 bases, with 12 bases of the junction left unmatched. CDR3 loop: CATSRGGEEADTQYF. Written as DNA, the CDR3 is TGTGCCACTTCACGGGGGGGCGAAGAGGCAGATACGCAGTATTTT.

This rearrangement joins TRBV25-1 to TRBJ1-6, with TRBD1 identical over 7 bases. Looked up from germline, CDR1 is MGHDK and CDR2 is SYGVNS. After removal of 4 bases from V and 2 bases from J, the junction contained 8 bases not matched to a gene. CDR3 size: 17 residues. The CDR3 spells CASSAFEGTAYNSPLHF. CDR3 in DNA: TGTGCCAGCAGTGCCTTCGAGGGGACAGCCTATAATTCACCCCTCCACTTT.